Below, one T cell receptor beta chain is given with its context. Its antigen is unidentified. One junction end disagrees with the germline gene, perhaps due to a read error. Constant-region reverse primers amplified full-length variable regions, followed by semi-nested Nested Universal Primer A PCR. MiXCR, run by TCRdb on the 5' RACE reads, gives a single entry per CDR3 protein. This sample has around 55,000 distinct CDR3 sequences, with around 21% found just once. Study-level findings and limits: Whole repertoires were not studied in the larger cohort, only one V-J beta rearrangement. Tumor-infiltrating Treg TCR alpha and beta sequences overlapped most with tumor naive CD4+ T cells, then blood naive. Tumor memory CD4+ T cell TCR gene usage was found to cluster with blood and lymph node memory CD4+ cells and with lymph node naive CD4+ cells.

Treg sorting used a CD4+CD25+CD127-/low gate. The germline V gene encodes CDR1 DFQATT and CDR2 SNEGSKA (reference sequence). This CDR3 has 14 amino acids. This TCR came from a female donor with breast cancer. Input material: tumor-infiltrating Tregs sorted from the breast tumor. The chain links TRBV20-1 to TRBJ2-1; maybe TRBD2 (6 bases). The CDR3 sequence: CSAVGPPGRNEQFF. The CDR3 DNA follows: TGTAGTGCTGTTGGGCCCCCGGGGAGGAATGAGCAGTTCTTC.